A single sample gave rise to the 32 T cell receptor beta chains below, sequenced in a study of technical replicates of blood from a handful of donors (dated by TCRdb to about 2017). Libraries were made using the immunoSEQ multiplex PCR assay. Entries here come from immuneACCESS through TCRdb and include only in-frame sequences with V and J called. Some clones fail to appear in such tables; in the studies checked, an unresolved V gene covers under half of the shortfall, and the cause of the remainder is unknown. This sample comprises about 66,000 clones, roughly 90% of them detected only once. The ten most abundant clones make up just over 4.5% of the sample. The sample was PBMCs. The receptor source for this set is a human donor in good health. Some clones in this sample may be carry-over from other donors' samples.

Here the CDR3 reads CASINVLAGGPRVMQYF. In nucleotides, the CDR3 is TGTGCCAGCATAAACGTACTAGCGGGGGGGCCAAGGGTCATGCAGTATTTT. The chain recombines TRBV7-9 with TRBJ2-3, with TRBD2 identical over 13 bases. Per germline, CDR1 SEHNR and CDR2 FQNEAQ (reference sequence). The CDR3 consists of 17 residues. With V trimmed by 7 bases and J by 11 bases, 18 bases remained unmatched. Supplemented by reference TRBV7-9 and TRBJ2-3, the full variable domain reads DTGVSQNPRHKITKRGQNVTFRCDPISEHNRLYWYRQTLGQGPEFLTYFQNEAQLEKSRLLSDRFSAERPKGSFSTLEIQRTEQGDSAMYLCASINVLAGGPRVMQYFGPGTRLTVL.

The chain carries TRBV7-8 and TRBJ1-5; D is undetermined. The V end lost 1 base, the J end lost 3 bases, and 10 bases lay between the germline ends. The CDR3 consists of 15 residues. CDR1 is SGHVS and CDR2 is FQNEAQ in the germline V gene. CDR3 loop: CASSLVSGNNQPQHF. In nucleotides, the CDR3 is TGTGCCAGCAGCTTAGTTTCGGGGAACAATCAGCCCCAGCATTTT. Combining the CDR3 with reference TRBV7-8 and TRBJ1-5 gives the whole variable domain GAGVSQSPRYKVAKRGQDVALRCDPISGHVSLFWYQQALGQGPEFLTYFQNEAQLDKSGLPSDRFFAERPEGSVSTLKIQRTQQEDSAVYLCASSLVSGNNQPQHFGDGTRLSIL.

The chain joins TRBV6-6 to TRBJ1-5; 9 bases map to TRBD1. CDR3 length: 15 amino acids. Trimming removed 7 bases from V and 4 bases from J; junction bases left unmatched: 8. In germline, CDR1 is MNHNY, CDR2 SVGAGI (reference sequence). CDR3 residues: CASTIGTGWNQPQHF. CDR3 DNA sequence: TGTGCCAGCACAATAGGGACAGGGTGGAATCAGCCCCAGCATTTT.

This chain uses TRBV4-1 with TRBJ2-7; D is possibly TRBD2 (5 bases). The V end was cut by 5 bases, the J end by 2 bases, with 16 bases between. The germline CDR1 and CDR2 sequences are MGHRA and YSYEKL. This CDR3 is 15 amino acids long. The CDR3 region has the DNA TGCGCCAGCAGCTCTAAGCCCACTAGTCCCTACGAGCAGTACTTC. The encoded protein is CASSSKPTSPYEQYF.

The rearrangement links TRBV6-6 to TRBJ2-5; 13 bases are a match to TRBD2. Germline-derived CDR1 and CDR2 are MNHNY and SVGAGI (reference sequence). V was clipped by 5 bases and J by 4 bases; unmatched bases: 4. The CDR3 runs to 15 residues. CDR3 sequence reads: CASSLGLAGAETQYF. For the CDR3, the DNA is TGTGCCAGCAGTCTAGGACTAGCGGGAGCAGAGACCCAGTACTTC.

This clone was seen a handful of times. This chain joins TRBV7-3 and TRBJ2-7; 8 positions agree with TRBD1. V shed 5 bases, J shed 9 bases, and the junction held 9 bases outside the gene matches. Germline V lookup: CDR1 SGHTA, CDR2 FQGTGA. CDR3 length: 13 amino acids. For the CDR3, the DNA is TGTGCCAGCAGCCTTGGGACAGGAAATACGCAGTACTTC. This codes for CASSLGTGNTQYF.

The CDR3 spells CASSLGGSGSPYEQYF. DNA for the CDR3: TGTGCCAGCAGCTTAGGTGGTAGCGGGAGCCCCTACGAGCAGTACTTC. The chain carries TRBV7-2 and TRBJ2-7; 9 bases align to TRBD2. Trimming removed 1 base from V and 2 bases from J; junction bases left unmatched: 6. The CDR3 loop spans 16 amino acids. Germline loops: CDR1 SGHTA, CDR2 FQGNSA.

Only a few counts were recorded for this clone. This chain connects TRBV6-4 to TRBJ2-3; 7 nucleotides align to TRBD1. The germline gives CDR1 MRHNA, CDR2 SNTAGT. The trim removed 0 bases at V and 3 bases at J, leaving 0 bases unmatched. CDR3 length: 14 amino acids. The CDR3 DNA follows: TGTGCCAGCAGTGACTCACAGGGGACAGATACGCAGTATTTT. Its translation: CASSDSQGTDTQYF.

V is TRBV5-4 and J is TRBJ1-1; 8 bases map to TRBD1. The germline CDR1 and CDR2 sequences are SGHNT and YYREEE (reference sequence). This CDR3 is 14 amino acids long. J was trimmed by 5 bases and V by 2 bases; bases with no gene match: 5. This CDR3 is CASSFFDRGTEAFF. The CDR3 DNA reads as TGTGCCAGCAGCTTTTTCGACAGGGGAACTGAAGCTTTCTTT.

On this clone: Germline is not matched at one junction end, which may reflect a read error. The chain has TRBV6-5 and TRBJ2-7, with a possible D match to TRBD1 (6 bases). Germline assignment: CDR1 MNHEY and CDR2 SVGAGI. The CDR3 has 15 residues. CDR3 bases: TGTGCCAGCACCCCCCGCCGGGACACCCGCTACGAGCAGTGCTTC. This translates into CASTPRRDTRYEQCF.

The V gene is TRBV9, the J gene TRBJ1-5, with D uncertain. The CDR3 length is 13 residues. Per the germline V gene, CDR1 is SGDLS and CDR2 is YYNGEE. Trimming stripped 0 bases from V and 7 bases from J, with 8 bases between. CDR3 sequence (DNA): TGTGCCAGCAGCGTAGCTGGGGAGCAGCCCCAGCATTTT. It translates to CASSVAGEQPQHF.

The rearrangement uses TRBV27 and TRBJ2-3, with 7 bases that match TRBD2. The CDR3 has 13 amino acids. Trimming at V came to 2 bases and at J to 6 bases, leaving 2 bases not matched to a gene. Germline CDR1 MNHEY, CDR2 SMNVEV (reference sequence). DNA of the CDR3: TGTGCCAGCAGTTTAAAAGCGGGGGATACGCAGTATTTT. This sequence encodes CASSLKAGDTQYF.

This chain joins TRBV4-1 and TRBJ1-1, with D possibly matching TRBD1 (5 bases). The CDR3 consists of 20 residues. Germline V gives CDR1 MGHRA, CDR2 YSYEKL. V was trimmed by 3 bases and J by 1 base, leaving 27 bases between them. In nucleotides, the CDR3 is TGCGCCAGCAGCCAGACGAGAGGTCCGCCAGGGTTTCGCCGGAACACTGAAGCTTTCTTT. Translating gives CASSQTRGPPGFRRNTEAFF.

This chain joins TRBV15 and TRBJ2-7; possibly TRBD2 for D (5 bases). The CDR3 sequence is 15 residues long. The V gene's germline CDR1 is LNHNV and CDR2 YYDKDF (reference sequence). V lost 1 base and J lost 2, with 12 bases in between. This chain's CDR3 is CATSRAKGSAYEQYF. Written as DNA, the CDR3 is TGTGCCACCAGCAGAGCCAAAGGGAGCGCCTACGAGCAGTACTTC.

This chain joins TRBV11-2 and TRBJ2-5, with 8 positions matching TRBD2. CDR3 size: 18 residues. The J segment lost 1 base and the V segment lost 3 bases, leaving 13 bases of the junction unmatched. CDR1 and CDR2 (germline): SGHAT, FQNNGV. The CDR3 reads CASSFLGGGGPSQETQYF. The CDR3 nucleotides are TGTGCCAGCAGCTTCCTAGGAGGCGGGGGGCCAAGCCAAGAGACCCAGTACTTC.

The DNA of the CDR3 is TGCGCCAGCAGCGCCACGGTCTCCTACGAGCAGTACTTC. Protein: CASSATVSYEQYF. This chain links TRBV5-1 with TRBJ2-7, with no clear D. Germline CDR1 SGHRS, CDR2 YFSETQ. The CDR3 is 13 residues long. With 4 bases removed from V and 0 bases from J, the gap between germline ends came to 8 bases. The entire variable domain, with the rest obtained from reference TRBV5-1 and TRBJ2-7, is as follows: KAGVTQTPRYLIKTRGQQVTLSCSPISGHRSVSWYQQTPGQGLQFLFEYFSETQRNKGNFPGRFSGRQFSNSRSEMNVSTLELGDSALYLCASSATVSYEQYFGPGTRLTVT.

CDR3 sequence: CASRPGTSGNYEQYF. The CDR3, as DNA: TGTGCCAGCAGACCAGGGACTAGCGGGAACTACGAGCAGTACTTC. V gene TRBV5-4 combines with J gene TRBJ2-7, with 13 bases fitting TRBD2. V was clipped by 5 bases and J by 3 bases; unmatched bases: 5. Germline V lookup: CDR1 SGHNT, CDR2 YYREEE (reference sequence). There are 15 residues in the CDR3.

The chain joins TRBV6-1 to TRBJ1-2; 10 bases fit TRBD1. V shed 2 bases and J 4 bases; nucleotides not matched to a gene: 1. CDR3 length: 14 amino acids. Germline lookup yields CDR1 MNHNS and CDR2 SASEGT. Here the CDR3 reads CASSERTGGYGYTF. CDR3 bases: TGTGCCAGCAGTGAACGGACAGGGGGCTATGGCTACACCTTC.

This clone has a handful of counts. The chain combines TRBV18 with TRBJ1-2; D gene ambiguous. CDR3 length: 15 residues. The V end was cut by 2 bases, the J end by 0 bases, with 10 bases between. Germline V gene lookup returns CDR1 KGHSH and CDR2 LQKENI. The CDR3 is CASSPAVRANYGYTF. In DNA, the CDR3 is TGTGCCAGCTCACCAGCGGTTCGGGCTAACTATGGCTACACCTTC.

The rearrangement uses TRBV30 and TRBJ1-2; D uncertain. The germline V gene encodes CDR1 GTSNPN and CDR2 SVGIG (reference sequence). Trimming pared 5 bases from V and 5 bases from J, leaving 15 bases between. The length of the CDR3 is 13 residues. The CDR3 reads CAWAGTPPYGYTF. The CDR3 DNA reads TGTGCCTGGGCGGGAACTCCACCGTATGGCTACACCTTC.

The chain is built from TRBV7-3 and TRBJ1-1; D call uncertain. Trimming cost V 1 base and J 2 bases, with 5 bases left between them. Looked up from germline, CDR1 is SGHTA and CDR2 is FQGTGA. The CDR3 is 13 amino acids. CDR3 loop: CASSLSQNTEAFF. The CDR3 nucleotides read TGTGCCAGCAGCTTAAGTCAAAACACTGAAGCTTTCTTT.

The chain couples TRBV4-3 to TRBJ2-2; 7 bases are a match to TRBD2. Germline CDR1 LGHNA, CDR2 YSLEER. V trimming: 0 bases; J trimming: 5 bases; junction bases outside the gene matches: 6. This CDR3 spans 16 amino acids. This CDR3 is CASSQEPGRPTGELFF. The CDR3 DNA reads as TGCGCCAGCAGCCAAGAACCCGGGAGGCCGACCGGGGAGCTGTTTTTT.

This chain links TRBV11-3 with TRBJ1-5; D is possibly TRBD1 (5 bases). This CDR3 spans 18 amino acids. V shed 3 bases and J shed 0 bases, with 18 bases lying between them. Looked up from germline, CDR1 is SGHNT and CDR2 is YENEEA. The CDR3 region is CASSLLDNLGYSNQPQHF. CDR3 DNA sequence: TGTGCCAGCAGCTTGTTGGACAACCTTGGCTATAGCAATCAGCCCCAGCATTTT.

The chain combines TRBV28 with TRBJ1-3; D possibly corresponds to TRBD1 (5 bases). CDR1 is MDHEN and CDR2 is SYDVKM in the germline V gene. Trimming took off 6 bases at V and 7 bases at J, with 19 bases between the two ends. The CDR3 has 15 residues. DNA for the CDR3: TGTGCCAGCAGCCCACCCCCGCAGGGAGGGAACACCATATATTTT. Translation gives CASSPPPQGGNTIYF.

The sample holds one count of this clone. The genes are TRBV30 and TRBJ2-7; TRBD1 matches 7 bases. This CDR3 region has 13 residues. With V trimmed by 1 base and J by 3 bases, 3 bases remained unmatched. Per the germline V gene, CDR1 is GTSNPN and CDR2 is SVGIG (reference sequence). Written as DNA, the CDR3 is TGTGCCTGGAGTGCACAGGGGTACTACGAGCAGTACTTC. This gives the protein CAWSAQGYYEQYF.

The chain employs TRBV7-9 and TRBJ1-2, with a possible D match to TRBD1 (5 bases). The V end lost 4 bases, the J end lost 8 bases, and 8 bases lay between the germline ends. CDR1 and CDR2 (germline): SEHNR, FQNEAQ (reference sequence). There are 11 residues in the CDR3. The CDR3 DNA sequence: TGTGCCAGCAGCTCGGGGGTAGGCTACACCTTC. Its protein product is CASSSGVGYTF.

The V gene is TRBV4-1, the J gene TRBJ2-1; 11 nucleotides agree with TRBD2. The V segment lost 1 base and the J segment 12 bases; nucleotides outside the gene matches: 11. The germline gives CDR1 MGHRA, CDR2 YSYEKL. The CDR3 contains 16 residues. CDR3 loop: CASSQALAGGRSAQFF. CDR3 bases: TGCGCCAGCAGCCAAGCCCTAGCGGGAGGACGCAGCGCGCAGTTCTTC.

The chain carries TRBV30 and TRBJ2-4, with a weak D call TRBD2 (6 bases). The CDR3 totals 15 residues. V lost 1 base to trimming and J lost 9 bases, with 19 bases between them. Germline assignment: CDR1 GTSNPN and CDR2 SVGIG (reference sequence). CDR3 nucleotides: TGTGCCTGGAGTGGGAGCGGGCGAATCGAGGGCATTCAGTACTTC. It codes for CAWSGSGRIEGIQYF.

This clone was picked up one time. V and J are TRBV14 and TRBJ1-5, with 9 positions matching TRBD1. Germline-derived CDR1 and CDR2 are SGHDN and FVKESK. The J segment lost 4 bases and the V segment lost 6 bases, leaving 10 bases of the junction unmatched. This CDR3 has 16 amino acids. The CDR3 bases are TGTGCCAGCAGGGGGACAGGGCCCTTCCCGAATCAGCCCCAGCATTTT. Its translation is CASRGTGPFPNQPQHF.

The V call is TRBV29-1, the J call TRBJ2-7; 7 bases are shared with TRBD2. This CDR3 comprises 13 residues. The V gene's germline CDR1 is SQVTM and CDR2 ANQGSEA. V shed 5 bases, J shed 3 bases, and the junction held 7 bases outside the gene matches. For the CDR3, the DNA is TGCAGCGTTTGGTCCGGGACTAACTACGAGCAGTACTTC. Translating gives CSVWSGTNYEQYF.

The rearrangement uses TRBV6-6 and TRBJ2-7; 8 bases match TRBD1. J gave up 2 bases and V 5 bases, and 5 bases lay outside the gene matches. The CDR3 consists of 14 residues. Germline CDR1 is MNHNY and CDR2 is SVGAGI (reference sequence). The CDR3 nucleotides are TGTGCCAGCAGTCCGGGACAGGCCCCCTACGAGCAGTACTTC. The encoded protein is CASSPGQAPYEQYF.

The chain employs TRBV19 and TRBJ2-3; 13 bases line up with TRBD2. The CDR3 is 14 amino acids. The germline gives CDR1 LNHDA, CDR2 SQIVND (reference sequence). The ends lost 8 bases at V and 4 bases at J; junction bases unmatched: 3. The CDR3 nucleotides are TGTGCCAGTGCTGGACTAGCGGGAGCAGATACGCAGTATTTT. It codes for CASAGLAGADTQYF.